The rows below give T cell receptor beta chains drawn from one sample of a study of OX40 agonist ivuxolimab in advanced cancers. The protocol was immunoSEQ multiplex PCR, while the TCRdb copy is restricted to in-frame clones and leaves out a portion. Here the sample spans 85,000 to 100,000 clones, around 85% being singletons. Sample: CD4+ or CD8+ T cells sorted from blood, taken in a trial of the OX40 agonist ivuxolimab. These receptors were collected from an adult with an advanced solid tumor such as melanoma, head and neck, liver or kidney cancer. The CDR3 runs from the conserved cysteine through the conserved F or W. D genes are given only for firm matches. Expanded clones get a size class; other rows say once, few or many, or leave the size out.

v_gene,abundance,d_gene,j_gene,CDR3aa,CDR3nt
TRBV13,.,.,TRBJ2-3,CASRKHGSSDTQYF,TGTGCCAGCAGGAAGCACGGGAGTTCAGATACGCAGTATTTT
TRBV19,once,.,TRBJ1-3,CASTYSKGNTIYF,TGTGCCAGTACCTATTCGAAAGGAAACACCATATATTTT
TRBV5-1,.,TRBD2,TRBJ2-3,CASSPGTITDTQYF,TGCGCCAGCAGCCCCGGGACTATCACAGATACGCAGTATTTT
TRBV7-9,few,.,TRBJ2-7,CASRLRALGEQYF,TGTGCCAGCAGGTTGAGGGCTCTTGGGGAGCAGTACTTC
TRBV7-8,.,.,TRBJ2-5,CASSTRWGQETQYF,TGTGCCAGCAGCACTAGGTGGGGCCAAGAGACCCAGTACTTC
TRBV2,.,.,TRBJ1-2,CASSVEADYGYTF,TGTGCCAGCAGTGTAGAGGCGGACTATGGCTACACCTTC
TRBV5-8,.,TRBD2,TRBJ2-1,CASNPLAGGSWYNEQFF,TGTGCCAGCAACCCCCTAGCGGGAGGGTCGTGGTACAATGAGCAGTTCTTC
TRBV9,.,.,TRBJ2-3,CASSKSGHTDTQYF,TGTGCCAGCAGCAAGTCGGGGCACACAGATACGCAGTATTTT
TRBV6-5,.,.,TRBJ1-5,CASRAYSNQPQHF,TGTGCCAGCAGGGCGTATAGCAATCAGCCCCAGCATTTT
TRBV7-2,.,TRBD2,TRBJ2-7,CASSLAAGRVSSYEQYF,TGTGCCAGCAGCTTAGCAGCGGGGCGTGTAAGCTCCTACGAGCAGTACTTC
TRBV5-1,.,TRBD1,TRBJ1-4,CASSQGRDSLNEKLFF,TGCGCCAGCAGCCAAGGGAGGGACAGCCTTAATGAAAAACTGTTTTTT
TRBV7-7,.,.,TRBJ2-3,CASSLAQADTQYF,TGTGCTAGCAGCTTAGCACAGGCAGATACGCAGTATTTT
TRBV18,.,.,TRBJ2-1,CASSPPRNEQFF,TGTGCCAGCTCACCACCTCGAAATGAGCAGTTCTTC
TRBV9,once,.,TRBJ1-2,CASSVAAGAPGGYTF,TGTGCCAGCAGCGTAGCAGCAGGGGCCCCGGGGGGCTACACCTTC
TRBV18,.,.,TRBJ1-6,CASSSTQTDSPLHF,TGTGCCAGCTCATCGACACAAACCGATTCACCCCTCCACTTT
TRBV5-1,.,.,TRBJ1-2,CASSASNYGYTF,TGCGCCAGCAGCGCAAGTAACTATGGCTACACCTTC
TRBV5-4,.,.,TRBJ2-7,CASSTGPLQGQQYF,TGTGCCAGCAGTACGGGCCCCCTTCAGGGCCAGCAGTACTTC
TRBV30,few,.,TRBJ2-5,CAWGGTGLGETQYF,TGTGCCTGGGGGGGTACAGGGCTTGGAGAGACCCAGTACTTC
TRBV10-3,.,TRBD2,TRBJ2-7,CAISEAGVSYEQYF,TGTGCCATCAGTGAAGCGGGAGTGTCCTACGAGCAGTACTTC
TRBV10-3,.,.,TRBJ2-4,CAISDFRGSQNIQYF,TGTGCCATCAGTGATTTCCGGGGGAGCCAAAACATTCAGTACTTC
TRBV5-1,.,.,TRBJ2-7,CASSEPSTAGEQYF,TGCGCCAGCAGCGAACCTAGTACGGCTGGCGAGCAGTACTTC
TRBV27,.,.,TRBJ2-1,CASSATTYNEQFF,TGTGCCAGCAGTGCGACTACATACAATGAGCAGTTCTTC
TRBV15,.,.,TRBJ1-2,CATSRDGGSGGYTF,TGTGCCACCAGCAGAGATGGGGGAAGTGGTGGCTACACCTTC
TRBV2,.,.,TRBJ2-2,CASSVYTGELFF,TGTGCCAGCAGTGTGTACACCGGGGAGCTGTTTTTT
TRBV6-1,.,.,TRBJ1-2,CASTTGGSGYTF,TGTGCCAGCACCACCGGGGGGAGCGGCTACACCTTC
TRBV7-2,.,TRBD1,TRBJ1-2,CASSSYGTGGAYGYTF,TGTGCCAGCAGCTCTTATGGGACAGGGGGCGCTTATGGCTACACCTTC
TRBV2,.,TRBD2,TRBJ2-1,CASMISGRRQFF,TGTGCCAGCATGATAAGCGGGAGACGGCAGTTCTTC
TRBV27,.,TRBD2,TRBJ2-7,CASSPRLAGGFNEQYF,TGTGCCAGCAGTCCAAGACTAGCGGGAGGGTTCAACGAGCAGTACTTC
TRBV4-2,.,TRBD2,TRBJ2-3,CASSQDSRGRAFETDTQYF,TGTGCCAGCAGCCAAGATTCCCGCGGGAGGGCTTTCGAAACAGATACGCAGTATTTT
TRBV11-2,.,TRBD2,TRBJ2-1,CASSRSGGVNEQFF,TGTGCCAGCAGCAGGAGCGGGGGAGTCAATGAGCAGTTCTTC
TRBV29-1,.,TRBD2,TRBJ2-7,CSVCIAGAYEQYF,TGCAGCGTCTGTATAGCGGGAGCCTACGAGCAGTACTTC
TRBV5-4,.,.,TRBJ2-5,CASSGGGSGQETQYF,TGTGCCAGCAGCGGTGGGGGGAGTGGCCAAGAGACCCAGTACTTC
TRBV4-1,.,TRBD2,TRBJ2-1,CASSQGRASGAYNEQFF,TGCGCCAGCAGCCAAGGTCGGGCTAGCGGGGCGTACAATGAGCAGTTCTTC
TRBV27,.,TRBD2,TRBJ2-5,CASSGLAGGSLETQYF,TGTGCCAGCAGTGGACTAGCGGGAGGATCTCTAGAGACCCAGTACTTC
TRBV7-2,.,.,TRBJ1-1,CASSLYRDAEAFF,TGTGCCAGCAGCTTGTACAGGGACGCTGAAGCTTTCTTT
TRBV19,.,.,TRBJ1-5,CASSIDAGSLQPQHF,TGTGCCAGTAGTATAGACGCAGGGAGTTTGCAGCCCCAGCATTTT
TRBV10-2,.,.,TRBJ1-6,CASTRTGDNSPLHF,TGCGCCAGCACCCGTACGGGGGATAATTCACCCCTCCACTTT
TRBV6-6,.,TRBD2,TRBJ2-5,CASSGGGETQYF,TGTGCCAGCAGCGGGGGGGGAGAGACCCAGTACTTC
TRBV6-5,.,TRBD2,TRBJ2-2,CASRKLAGAVGELFF,TGTGCCAGCAGAAAACTAGCGGGAGCGGTCGGGGAGCTGTTTTTT
TRBV5-1,.,.,TRBJ1-2,CASSLGGAYSSGYTF,TGCGCCAGCAGCTTGGGAGGGGCGTATTCATCTGGCTACACCTTC
TRBV6-5,.,TRBD1,TRBJ1-6,CASSAYRGRNSPLHF,TGTGCCAGCAGTGCCTACAGGGGGAGGAATTCACCCCTCCACTTT
TRBV30,.,TRBD2,TRBJ2-7,CACHGGGSSYEQYF,TGTGCCTGCCACGGCGGGGGTAGCTCCTACGAGCAGTACTTC
TRBV6-5,.,.,TRBJ1-1,CASSYPGTTEAFF,TGTGCCAGCAGTTATCCCGGTACCACTGAAGCTTTCTTT
TRBV6-1,.,.,TRBJ2-3,CASTAETAFFAQYF,TGTGCCAGCACCGCCGAGACTGCCTTCTTTGCGCAGTATTTT
TRBV5-1,.,.,TRBJ2-7,CASSPGFVSGRASYEQYF,TGCGCCAGCAGCCCCGGATTCGTAAGCGGCCGGGCATCCTACGAGCAGTACTTC
TRBV5-4,.,.,TRBJ2-1,CASSSPSLADDEQFF,TGTGCCAGCAGCTCCCCCTCTCTCGCGGATGATGAGCAGTTCTTC
TRBV9,.,.,TRBJ2-5,CASSVVGRGETQYF,TGTGCCAGCAGCGTAGTCGGCAGAGGGGAGACCCAGTACTTC
TRBV19,.,TRBD1,TRBJ2-5,CASSIGSPGQTFWETQYF,TGTGCCAGTAGTATAGGGTCCCCGGGACAGACGTTTTGGGAGACCCAGTACTTC